Included here is one T cell receptor (beta chain) sequence, with context. Its antigen is currently unknown. The data were taken from a study of T cells expressing NK-cell markers. About the study: Serological testing identified seven of the eight sequenced donors as HCMV-seropositive and one as seronegative.

Study outcomes and limitations: The dominant NKG2C+ clonotypes represented about 1.0-7.5% of CD8+ T cells in about six donors. One observes that, in several donors, these clonotypes were also the leading ones within the CD3+CD56-NKG2C+ fraction. Whether expanded NKG2C+ T cell clones were HCMV-specific remained unclear.

TCRdb re-called the 5' RACE reads and gives one entry per CDR3 protein, without DNA. The sample's table shows 200,000 to 300,000 distinct CDR3 sequences. In germline, CDR1 is LGHNA, CDR2 YSLEER. This CDR3 has 16 amino acids. The sequencing sample was made of blood T cells: a sorted CD56 or NKG2C T cell subset, CD4+ or CD8+ T cells, or bulk PBMC T cells (not recorded which). The source is a woman between 18 and 70 years old in good health. The rearrangement uses TRBV4-3 and TRBJ2-3; without DNA, the TCRdb call of TRBD2 cannot be checked. CDR3 amino acids: CASSRQGSGSADTQYF.